This passage covers 26 T cell receptor beta chains from one sample sequenced in a study of regulatory T cells in long-lasting Graves disease. Assembly of TCR beta libraries relied on iRepertoire HTBI primers together with Arm-PCR of CDR3 regions. One entry per CDR3 protein, called by TCRdb with MiXCR from the multiplex PCR reads. The table records a few hundred thousand distinct CDR3 sequences, roughly a quarter of them present only once. This sample's time point: persistent/refractory GD, antithyroid drugs over 5 years with positive TRAb. Generation of the TCR library employed RNA extracted from PBMCs. The specimen comprised peripheral blood mononuclear cells (PBMCs), sampled when the disease was refractory, from a patient treated with antithyroid drugs. Source of these receptors: a female donor with Graves disease.

Only one count was recorded for this clonotype. An end of the junction differs from the germline gene, which may be a read error. The gene calls are TRBV12-3 or TRBV12-4 and TRBJ1-1, with 7 positions matching TRBD1. The CDR3 is 14 residues long. In DNA, the CDR3 is TGTGCCAGCAGCCAAGGACAGGTTAACACTGAAGCTTCCTTT. The encoded protein is CASSQGQVNTEASF.

CDR3 protein: CASSLVDRNYGYTF. The CDR3 nucleotides read TGTGCCAGCAGCTTGGTGGACAGGAATTATGGCTACACCTTC. This chain links TRBV7-9 with TRBJ1-2, with TRBD1 matching 7 bases. The germline CDR1 and CDR2 sequences are SEHNR and FQNEAQ (reference sequence). Germline trimming cut 3 bases from V and 5 bases from J; bases unmatched to any gene: 6. The CDR3 runs to 14 residues.

The gene calls are TRBV27 and TRBJ2-2; D unresolved. The V end lost 7 bases, the J end lost 5 bases, and 8 bases lay between the germline ends. Germline CDR1 MNHEY, CDR2 SMNVEV (reference sequence). The CDR3 is 12 amino acids. CDR3 loop: CASTSRTGELFF. CDR3 DNA sequence: TGTGCCAGCACCTCCCGGACCGGGGAGCTGTTTTTT.

On this clonotype itself: This sequence may be a read error, since a much larger clone differs from it by one base. DNA of the CDR3: TGTGCCACCAGCAGAGATCGTGGCAGGATCTACGAGCAGTACTTC. Its protein product is CATSRDRGRIYEQYF. The V call is TRBV15, the J call TRBJ2-7; D gene ambiguous. This CDR3 is built from 15 residues. The germline V and J ends were trimmed by 0 bases and 3 bases, with 12 bases remaining between them. The germline V gene has CDR1 LNHNV and CDR2 YYDKDF (reference sequence). Variable domain in full (rest from reference TRBV15 and TRBJ2-7): DAMVIQNPRYQVTQFGKPVTLSCSQTLNHNVMYWYQQKSSQAPKLLFHYYDKDFNNEADTPDNFQSRRPNTSFCFLDIRSPGLGDTAMYLCATSRDRGRIYEQYFGPGTRLTVT.

This sequence joins TRBV19 and TRBJ1-5; TRBD1 matches at 10 bases. Per the germline V gene, CDR1 is LNHDA and CDR2 is SQIVND (reference sequence). This CDR3 is built from 15 residues. V was clipped by 4 bases and J by 7 bases; unmatched bases: 7. This CDR3 is CASSKDRGPNQPQHF. Here the CDR3 DNA reads TGTGCCAGTAGTAAAGACAGGGGGCCCAACCAGCCCCAGCATTTT.

This rearrangement joins TRBV6-1 to TRBJ1-5; TRBD1 aligns across 10 bases. The CDR3 extends over 16 amino acids. The germline V gene encodes CDR1 MNHNS and CDR2 SASEGT. Trimming took 6 bases from V and 5 from J; bases not matched to a gene: 10. The CDR3 reads CASRTTVTGGYQPQHF. The CDR3 nucleotides are TGTGCCAGCAGAACGACCGTGACAGGGGGCTATCAGCCCCAGCATTTT.

The rearrangement joins TRBV5-1 to TRBJ2-7; D assignment may be TRBD1 or TRBD2 (5 bases each). This CDR3 has 14 amino acids. Germline V gene sequence: CDR1 SGHRS, CDR2 YFSETQ. With 0 bases removed from V and 5 bases from J, the gap between germline ends came to 12 bases. CDR3 amino acids: CASSLVPGLDEQYF. The CDR3 DNA follows: TGCGCCAGCAGCTTGGTTCCGGGGCTCGACGAGCAGTACTTC.

This clonotype was detected a few times. The chain combines TRBV13 with TRBJ1-2, with 11 bases fitting TRBD1. Germline-derived CDR1 and CDR2 are PRHDT and FYEKMQ (reference sequence). Unmatched junction bases numbered 5, after V lost 5 bases and J lost 6 bases. The CDR3 has 14 residues. This chain's CDR3 is CASSGWDRGNGYTF. Written as DNA, the CDR3 is TGTGCCAGCAGCGGATGGGACAGGGGGAATGGCTACACCTTC.

This clonotype occurred many times. J is TRBJ2-5 and V is TRBV28, with TRBD1 identical over 7 bases. Trimming at V came to 3 bases and at J to 5 bases, leaving 6 bases not matched to a gene. The CDR3 has 14 residues. Germline CDR1 MDHEN, CDR2 SYDVKM. The CDR3 DNA follows: TGTGCCAGCAGTTTTAGGCAGGGGGATGAGACCCAGTACTTC. Translating it yields CASSFRQGDETQYF.

This clonotype showed up just a few times. The V and J genes are TRBV5-1 and TRBJ1-1, with 9 nucleotides matching TRBD1. V lost 0 bases and J lost 4; bases outside the gene matches: 4. In germline, CDR1 is SGHRS, CDR2 YFSETQ. The CDR3 consists of 15 residues. The CDR3 coding sequence is TGCGCCAGCAGCTTGGGACAGGGGGGGTCCACTGAAGCTTTCTTT. Amino acid sequence: CASSLGQGGSTEAFF. Together with reference TRBV5-1 and TRBJ1-1, the CDR3 gives the full variable domain: KAGVTQTPRYLIKTRGQQVTLSCSPISGHRSVSWYQQTPGQGLQFLFEYFSETQRNKGNFPGRFSGRQFSNSRSEMNVSTLELGDSALYLCASSLGQGGSTEAFFGQGTRLTVV.

In this sample, this clonotype turned up a few times. The chain couples TRBV10-3 to TRBJ2-5; D not resolved. This CDR3 contains 13 residues. Trimming pared 4 bases from V and 2 bases from J, leaving 8 bases between. Germline V gene data show CDR1 as ENHRY and CDR2 as SYGVKD. CDR3 residues: CAISVYRQETQYF. The CDR3 region has the DNA TGTGCCATCAGTGTTTACAGACAAGAGACCCAGTACTTC.

This chain joins TRBV5-1 and TRBJ2-7; possibly TRBD2 for D (7 bases). This CDR3 is 16 amino acids long. V lost 4 bases and J lost 8, with 25 bases in between. Germline V lookup: CDR1 SGHRS, CDR2 YFSETQ. The DNA of the CDR3 is TGCGCCAGCAGCGGTCCCATGGCACGGGGGGCGATGCAGCAGTACTTC. Encoded protein: CASSGPMARGAMQQYF. Full variable domain (rest looked up from reference TRBV5-1 and TRBJ2-7): KAGVTQTPRYLIKTRGQQVTLSCSPISGHRSVSWYQQTPGQGLQFLFEYFSETQRNKGNFPGRFSGRQFSNSRSEMNVSTLELGDSALYLCASSGPMARGAMQQYFGPGTRLTVT.

Details on this clonotype: A much larger clone lies one base from this, so it may be a read error. This rearrangement joins TRBV10-3 to TRBJ2-7, with no clear D. The CDR3 is 12 amino acids. CDR1 and CDR2 from the germline V gene are ENHRY and SYGVKD. This CDR3 is CTISDHGSEQYF. CDR3 DNA: TGTACCATCAGTGATCATGGGTCCGAGCAGTACTTC.

This clonotype was found once. The rearrangement uses TRBV19 and TRBJ1-5, with 8 bases aligning to TRBD1. V gave up 5 bases and J gave up 7 bases; unmatched junction bases: 19. This CDR3 has 18 amino acids. From germline, CDR1 is LNHDA and CDR2 SQIVND (reference sequence). CDR3 DNA sequence: TGTGCCAGTAGTTTCTGGGGGTTACTACAGGGGGTACGACAGCCCCAGCATTTT. It yields the protein CASSFWGLLQGVRQPQHF.

This clonotype has more than one count but fewer than ten. The chain couples TRBV28 to TRBJ1-1, with 10 bases that match TRBD1. CDR3 length equals 14 residues. The V and J ends lost 8 bases and 5 bases, in that order; junction bases with no gene match: 8. The germline V gene has CDR1 MDHEN and CDR2 SYDVKM. In DNA form, the CDR3 reads TGTGCCAGCGGGGTTCGGACAGGGGGTACTGAAGCTTTCTTT. Residues: CASGVRTGGTEAFF.

CDR3 nucleotide sequence: TGCGCCAGCAGACCCGGGACAGAAACCGGGGAGCTGTTTTTT. It yields the protein CASRPGTETGELFF. The chain couples TRBV5-1 to TRBJ2-2; 7 bases match TRBD1. V trimming: 5 bases; J trimming: 5 bases; junction bases outside the gene matches: 6. This CDR3 contains 14 residues. In germline, CDR1 is SGHRS, CDR2 YFSETQ.

This clonotype was counted many times. V is TRBV11-1 and J is TRBJ2-5; D may be TRBD1 or TRBD2 (7 bases each). V shed 2 bases and J shed 5 bases, with 18 bases lying between them. The CDR3 runs 16 residues. Germline values: CDR1 SGHAT, CDR2 FQDESV (reference sequence). The chain's CDR3 is CASSLNPLATGETQYF. In DNA form, the CDR3 reads TGTGCCAGCAGCTTAAACCCACTAGCGACAGGGGAGACCCAGTACTTC.

This clonotype was seen a few times. The chain couples TRBV27 to TRBJ1-2; D unclear. The CDR3 is 16 residues long. Trimming shortened V by 6 bases and J by 0 bases, and 17 bases separated the two germline ends. CDR1 is MNHEY and CDR2 is SMNVEV in the germline V gene (reference sequence). The CDR3 spells CASSVVYSGTNYGYTF. Written as DNA, the CDR3 is TGTGCCAGCAGCGTAGTATACAGTGGGACTAACTATGGCTACACCTTC.

This clonotype has at least ten counts. The chain links TRBV12-3 or TRBV12-4 to TRBJ1-2, with D uncertain. The CDR3 has 14 residues. V dropped 6 bases and J dropped 0 bases, with 11 bases sitting between them. CDR3 bases: TGTGCCAGCAGCCCCCGTCCAGCTAACTATGGCTACACCTTC. Encoded protein: CASSPRPANYGYTF.

This clonotype was observed at least ten times. V usage is TRBV6-5 and J usage is TRBJ2-7; 10 bases align to TRBD2. This CDR3 has 18 amino acids. Germline values: CDR1 MNHEY, CDR2 SVGAGI. V was clipped by 2 bases and J by 5 bases; unmatched bases: 15. For the CDR3, the DNA is TGTGCCAGCAGTTACAGGTCGCTAGCGGGAGACCTTTGGCACGAGCAGTACTTC. It specifies CASSYRSLAGDLWHEQYF.

The J gene is TRBJ1-6, the V gene TRBV5-6; D may be TRBD1 (6 bases). Looked up from germline, CDR1 is SGHDT and CDR2 is YYEEEE. Between the trimmed V and J ends, which lost 3 bases and 12 bases, there was a span of 22 bases. The CDR3 contains 16 residues. Here the CDR3 reads CASSSLGGPPREPLHF. CDR3 in DNA: TGTGCCAGCAGCTCCCTGGGGGGGCCCCCGAGGGAACCCCTCCACTTT. The full variable domain, rest sourced from reference TRBV5-6 and TRBJ1-6, is DAGVTQSPTHLIKTRGQQVTLRCSPKSGHDTVSWYQQALGQGPQFIFQYYEEEERQRGNFPDRFSGHQFPNYSSELNVNALLLGDSALYLCASSSLGGPPREPLHFGNGTRLTVT.

The chain uses TRBV30 and TRBJ2-7; D may be TRBD1 (6 bases). The CDR3 length is 13 residues. V dropped 3 bases and J dropped 3 bases, with 12 bases sitting between them. Germline lookup yields CDR1 GTSNPN and CDR2 SVGIG (reference sequence). The CDR3 sequence: CAWRLQGIYEQYF. DNA for the CDR3: TGTGCCTGGAGACTACAGGGAATCTACGAGCAGTACTTC.

This sequence joins TRBV29-1 and TRBJ2-2; D assignment may be TRBD1 or TRBD2 (5 bases each). This CDR3 contains 14 residues. V dropped 4 bases and J dropped 0 bases, with 9 bases sitting between them. From germline, CDR1 is SQVTM and CDR2 ANQGSEA. The DNA for the CDR3 is TGCAGCGTTGGGTGGGGGACGAACACCGGGGAGCTGTTTTTT. Translated, it gives CSVGWGTNTGELFF.

This chain links TRBV19 with TRBJ2-7, with 7 bases lining up with TRBD1. CDR3 size: 15 residues. V lost 3 bases, J lost 0 bases, and 5 bases stayed unmatched. Per germline, CDR1 LNHDA and CDR2 SQIVND (reference sequence). The CDR3 DNA reads TGTGCCAGTAGTATTCCCGGGACAGCCTCCTACGAGCAGTACTTC. Protein sequence: CASSIPGTASYEQYF. Full variable domain (rest looked up from reference TRBV19 and TRBJ2-7): DGGITQSPKYLFRKEGQNVTLSCEQNLNHDAMYWYRQDPGQGLRLIYYSQIVNDFQKGDIAEGYSVSREKKESFPLTVTSAQKNPTAFYLCASSIPGTASYEQYFGPGTRLTVT.

This clonotype was observed many times. The chain joins TRBV20-1 to TRBJ2-7; 12 positions match TRBD1. Germline loops: CDR1 DFQATT, CDR2 SNEGSKA (reference sequence). V shed 1 base and J 5 bases; nucleotides not matched to a gene: 6. The CDR3 contains 15 residues. CDR3 in amino acids: CSARGSGQGADEQYF. CDR3 sequence (DNA): TGCAGTGCTAGAGGGTCGGGACAGGGGGCGGACGAGCAGTACTTC.

In this sample, this clonotype turned up once. This rearrangement joins TRBV6-1 to TRBJ2-7; 7 nucleotides agree with TRBD2. V was clipped by 6 bases and J by 6 bases; unmatched bases: 8. The germline gives CDR1 MNHNS, CDR2 SASEGT. CDR3 length equals 13 residues. The CDR3 sequence is CASRVDGGSEQYF. The CDR3 nucleotides read TGTGCCAGCAGGGTAGACGGGGGGAGCGAGCAGTACTTC.